The 22 T cell receptor beta chains below all came from one sample that was sequenced in a study of T cell responses to AZD1222 COVID-19 vaccine. This table comes from immunoSEQ multiplex PCR, and its TCRdb copy is limited to in-frame clones, with some not included. The repertoire consists of under 50,000 clones, with about four fifths occurring once and the leading ten covering approximately 21%. The sample consisted of peripheral blood, taken 28 days after the second dose of the MenACWY control vaccine. All receptors come from an adult who received the MenACWY meningococcal vaccine as a control.

This clone came up once. This rearrangement joins TRBV6-1 to TRBJ2-3, with a possible D match to TRBD2 (5 bases). The CDR3 loop spans 12 amino acids. Germline lookup yields CDR1 MNHNS and CDR2 SASEGT. Trimming cost V 3 bases and J 7 bases, with 8 bases left between them. As DNA, the CDR3 is TGTGCCAGCAGTGATGAGGGTTATACGCAGTATTTT. This sequence encodes CASSDEGYTQYF.

The V gene is TRBV7-8, the J gene TRBJ2-5, with 7 bases aligning to TRBD1. J gave up 2 bases and V 4 bases, and 7 bases lay outside the gene matches. CDR1 is SGHVS and CDR2 is FQNEAQ in the germline V gene. The CDR3 runs 15 residues. CDR3 bases: TGTGCCAGCAGCTCTGGGTGGGACAGACAAGAGACCCAGTACTTC. This encodes CASSSGWDRQETQYF.

The table lists this clone with a few counts. DNA of the CDR3: TGTGCCAGCTCACCACCGTCCCCGACGAGCACCGGGGAGCTGTTTTTT. The encoded protein is CASSPPSPTSTGELFF. The rearrangement joins TRBV18 to TRBJ2-2, with D unresolved. The CDR3 is 16 amino acids. Deletions cut 0 bases from V and 4 bases from J, with 12 bases between. CDR1 and CDR2 (germline): KGHSH, LQKENI.

CDR3 coding DNA: TGTGCCTGGAGTGCCACAGGGGGAGGTAGATCACCCCTCCACTTT. Its protein is CAWSATGGGRSPLHF. The chain recombines TRBV30 with TRBJ1-6, with TRBD1 identical over 8 bases. The CDR3 is 15 amino acids. Germline values: CDR1 GTSNPN, CDR2 SVGIG (reference sequence). V lost 1 base and J lost 10; bases outside the gene matches: 9.

DNA of the CDR3: TGTGCCAGCAGAAGGGGGGCTGGCAATCAGCCCCAGCATTTT. Its protein product is CASRRGAGNQPQHF. The chain employs TRBV2 and TRBJ1-5; D might be TRBD1 (6 bases). The CDR3 contains 14 residues. Between the trimmed V and J ends, which lost 6 bases and 2 bases, there was a span of 11 bases. Germline V CDR1 and CDR2: SNHLY, FYNNEI.

By share, this clone counts as medium-sized (0.01 to 0.1%). This sequence joins TRBV24-1 and TRBJ2-3, with a weak D call TRBD1 (7 bases). Germline CDR1 reads KGHDR; CDR2 reads SFDVKD. Trimming left V 0 bases short and J 5 bases short, with 11 bases between. The length of the CDR3 is 15 residues. Here the CDR3 reads CATSDLPGGGDTQYF. In DNA form, the CDR3 reads TGTGCCACCAGTGATTTGCCAGGGGGAGGAGATACGCAGTATTTT.

By share, this clone counts as medium-sized. The chain links TRBV28 to TRBJ2-2; D unresolved. This CDR3 has 12 amino acids. Germline V CDR1 and CDR2: MDHEN, SYDVKM. The V gene lost 3 bases and the J gene lost 3 bases, with 2 bases spanning the gap. The CDR3 reads CASSLDTGELFF. The CDR3 DNA is TGTGCCAGCAGTTTGGACACCGGGGAGCTGTTTTTT.

The chain's CDR3 is CASSMTGNHQETQYF. The DNA for the CDR3 is TGTGCCAGTAGCATGACAGGGAACCACCAAGAGACCCAGTACTTC. The chain combines TRBV19 with TRBJ2-5; 7 bases line up with TRBD1. The CDR3 consists of 15 residues. Germline CDR1 LNHDA, CDR2 SQIVND (reference sequence). The junction had 7 bases not matched to a gene; V was cut back by 6 bases and J by 0 bases.

This clone was detected once. This sequence joins TRBV6-5 and TRBJ2-1; D might be TRBD2 (6 bases). Looked up from germline, CDR1 is MNHEY and CDR2 is SVGAGI. The CDR3 runs 12 residues. Trimming cost V 6 bases and J 7 bases, with 10 bases left between them. Here the CDR3 reads CASRGLGNEQFF. DNA of the CDR3: TGTGCCAGCAGGGGACTGGGGAATGAGCAGTTCTTC.

The chain's CDR3 is CASSLLAATTDTQYF. The CDR3 region has the DNA TGCGCCAGCAGCTTGCTAGCGGCGACCACAGATACGCAGTATTTT. The rearrangement uses TRBV10-1 and TRBJ2-3, with 7 bases fitting TRBD2. Germline trimming cut 6 bases from V and 2 bases from J; bases unmatched to any gene: 8. From germline, CDR1 is WNHNN and CDR2 SYGVQD (reference sequence). This CDR3 has 15 residues.

This sequence joins TRBV10-3 and TRBJ1-2, with no clear D. The CDR3 contains 14 residues. CDR1 is ENHRY and CDR2 is SYGVKD in the germline V gene. V lost 2 bases and J lost 7, with 14 bases in between. The CDR3 reads CAISETGVPGGYTF. The CDR3 nucleotides are TGTGCCATCAGTGAGACCGGTGTTCCGGGTGGCTACACCTTC.

The gene calls are TRBV4-2 and TRBJ2-1; 7 bases map to TRBD2. Per germline, CDR1 LGHNA and CDR2 YNFKEQ. The CDR3 totals 15 residues. The J segment lost 8 bases and the V segment lost 3 bases, leaving 10 bases of the junction unmatched. DNA for the CDR3: TGTGCCAGCAGCCACTCAGCGGGATCGGTCGATGAGCAGTTCTTC. Protein product: CASSHSAGSVDEQFF.

The J gene is TRBJ1-1, the V gene TRBV28; possibly TRBD1 for D (5 bases). Germline CDR1 reads MDHEN; CDR2 reads SYDVKM. The CDR3 extends over 15 amino acids. V gave up 1 base and J gave up 1 base, with 10 bases separating them. The CDR3 bases are TGTGCCAGCAGTTTATTACCAGGGTCGAACACTGAAGCTTTCTTT. Its translation: CASSLLPGSNTEAFF.

V and J are TRBV18 and TRBJ1-6, with D uncertain. This CDR3 spans 15 amino acids. Trimming cost V 2 bases and J 5 bases, with 10 bases left between them. The germline gives CDR1 KGHSH, CDR2 LQKENI. CDR3 sequence reads: CASSPRHGDNSPLHF. DNA of the CDR3: TGTGCCAGCTCACCAAGGCATGGGGATAATTCACCCCTCCACTTT.

The table lists this clone with many counts. The chain recombines TRBV2 with TRBJ1-3; D gene ambiguous. Trimming took 3 bases from V and 0 from J, leaving 6 bases between them. The CDR3 runs 14 residues. Germline V gene lookup returns CDR1 SNHLY and CDR2 FYNNEI. The CDR3 reads CASSDTLSGNTIYF. The DNA for the CDR3 is TGTGCCAGCAGTGACACCCTCTCTGGAAACACCATATATTTT.

The chain couples TRBV19 to TRBJ2-7; 9 bases match TRBD1. Germline-derived CDR1 and CDR2 are LNHDA and SQIVND (reference sequence). The V and J ends lost 3 bases and 3 bases, in that order; junction bases with no gene match: 9. The CDR3 extends over 16 amino acids. The CDR3 loop is CASSIGFGTGNYEQYF. CDR3 DNA: TGTGCCAGTAGTATTGGGTTTGGGACAGGGAACTACGAGCAGTACTTC.

The V gene is TRBV7-8, the J gene TRBJ1-5; D unclear. Looked up from germline, CDR1 is SGHVS and CDR2 is FQNEAQ. The CDR3 has 16 amino acids. V was cut by 5 bases and J by 4 bases, with 18 bases left in between. The CDR3 region is CASSPTTGGLNQPQHF. CDR3 sequence (DNA): TGTGCCAGCAGCCCCACGACGGGAGGGCTTAATCAGCCCCAGCATTTT.

The chain carries TRBV29-1 and TRBJ1-2; tentative D call: TRBD1 (5 bases). The germline CDR1 and CDR2 sequences are SQVTM and ANQGSEA. The CDR3 is 13 residues long. V lost 6 bases to trimming and J lost 8 bases, with 19 bases between them. The CDR3 loop is CSVRRDVLGGYTF. CDR3 sequence (DNA): TGCAGCGTCCGGAGGGACGTATTGGGCGGCTACACCTTC.

This chain joins TRBV5-6 and TRBJ1-5; D not certain. Trimming stripped 2 bases from V and 5 bases from J, with 14 bases between. This CDR3 is built from 15 residues. Germline lookup yields CDR1 SGHDT and CDR2 YYEEEE. The CDR3 DNA reads TGTGCCAGCAGCTTACTTTCGGCGGCCCATCAGCCCCAGCATTTT. Translating it yields CASSLLSAAHQPQHF.

This clone was counted only a few times. The same CDR3 is also encoded by other DNA sequences in this sample. The V gene is TRBV7-2, the J gene TRBJ2-5; D is perhaps TRBD1 (6 bases). The CDR3 consists of 14 residues. The germline gives CDR1 SGHTA, CDR2 FQGNSA. Trimming took off 1 base at V and 5 bases at J, with 11 bases between the two ends. CDR3 region: CASSLGGGRETQYF. CDR3 DNA sequence: TGTGCCAGCAGCTTAGGTGGGGGCAGGGAGACCCAGTACTTC.

The chain joins TRBV15 to TRBJ2-4, with D tentatively TRBD1 (5 bases). This CDR3 region has 15 residues. V dropped 0 bases and J dropped 5 bases, with 11 bases sitting between them. Germline CDR1 is LNHNV and CDR2 is YYDKDF (reference sequence). The CDR3 sequence: CATSRDGAGENIQYF. CDR3 DNA: TGTGCCACCAGCAGAGATGGGGCAGGAGAAAACATTCAGTACTTC.

The V call is TRBV7-9, the J call TRBJ1-6, with TRBD1 matching 7 bases. The CDR3 loop spans 17 amino acids. Germline values: CDR1 SEHNR, CDR2 FQNEAQ (reference sequence). J gave up 0 bases and V 2 bases, and 4 bases lay outside the gene matches. CDR3 in DNA: TGTGCCAGCAGCTTATATTCAGGGGGCTCCTATAATTCACCCCTCCACTTT. Protein: CASSLYSGGSYNSPLHF. Complete variable domain (other parts from reference TRBV7-9 and TRBJ1-6): DTGVSQNPRHKITKRGQNVTFRCDPISEHNRLYWYRQTLGQGPEFLTYFQNEAQLEKSRLLSDRFSAERPKGSFSTLEIQRTEQGDSAMYLCASSLYSGGSYNSPLHFGNGTRLTVT.